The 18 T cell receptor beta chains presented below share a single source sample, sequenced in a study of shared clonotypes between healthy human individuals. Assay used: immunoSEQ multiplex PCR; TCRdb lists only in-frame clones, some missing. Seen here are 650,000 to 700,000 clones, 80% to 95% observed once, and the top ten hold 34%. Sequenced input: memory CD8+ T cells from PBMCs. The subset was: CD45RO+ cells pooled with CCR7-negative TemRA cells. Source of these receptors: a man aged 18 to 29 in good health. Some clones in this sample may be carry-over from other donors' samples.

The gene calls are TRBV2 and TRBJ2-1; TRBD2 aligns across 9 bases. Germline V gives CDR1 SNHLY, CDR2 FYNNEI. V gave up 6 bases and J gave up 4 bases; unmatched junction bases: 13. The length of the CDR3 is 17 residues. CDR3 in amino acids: CASSVDQTSGGYNEQFF. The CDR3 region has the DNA TGTGCCAGCAGCGTCGACCAGACTAGCGGAGGATACAATGAGCAGTTCTTC. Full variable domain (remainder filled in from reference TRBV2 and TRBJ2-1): EPEVTQTPSHQVTQMGQEVILRCVPISNHLYFYWYRQILGQKVEFLVSFYNNEISEKSEIFDDQFSVERPDGSNFTLKIRSTKLEDSAMYFCASSVDQTSGGYNEQFFGPGTRLTVL.

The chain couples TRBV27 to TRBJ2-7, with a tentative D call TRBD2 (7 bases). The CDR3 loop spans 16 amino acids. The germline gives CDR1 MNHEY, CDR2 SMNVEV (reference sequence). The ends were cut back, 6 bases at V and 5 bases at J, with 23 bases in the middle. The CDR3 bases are TGTGCCAGCAGATCTTCTTCGTTATGGGGGGGCGACGAGCAGTACTTC. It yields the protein CASRSSSLWGGDEQYF.

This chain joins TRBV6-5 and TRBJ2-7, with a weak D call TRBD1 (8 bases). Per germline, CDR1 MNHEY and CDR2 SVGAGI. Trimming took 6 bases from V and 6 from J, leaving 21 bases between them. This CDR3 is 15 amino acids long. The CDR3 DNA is TGTGCCAGCAGGCACCACAGGGGGGGTGAGACCGAGCAGTACTTC. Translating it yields CASRHHRGGETEQYF.

This chain's CDR3 is CASSTTLASMHYNEQFF. The CDR3 DNA reads TGTGCCAGCAGTACCACACTAGCGTCGATGCACTACAATGAGCAGTTCTTC. The rearrangement uses TRBV27 and TRBJ2-1; 7 positions agree with TRBD2. In germline, CDR1 is MNHEY, CDR2 SMNVEV (reference sequence). Germline trimming cut 5 bases from V and 3 bases from J; bases unmatched to any gene: 13. The CDR3 has 17 residues.

The CDR3 region has the DNA TGTGCCAGCAGTTTACTACAGGGGAGGTGGAATGAGCAGTTCTTC. Amino acid sequence: CASSLLQGRWNEQFF. The V call is TRBV27, the J call TRBJ2-1; D possibly corresponds to TRBD1 (7 bases). The CDR3 has 15 amino acids. Trimming left V 2 bases short and J 7 bases short, with 15 bases between. CDR1 and CDR2 from the germline V gene are MNHEY and SMNVEV (reference sequence).

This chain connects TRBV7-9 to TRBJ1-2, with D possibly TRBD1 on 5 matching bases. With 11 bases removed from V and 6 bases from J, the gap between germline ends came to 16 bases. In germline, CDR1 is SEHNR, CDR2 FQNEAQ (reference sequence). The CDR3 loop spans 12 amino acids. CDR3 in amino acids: CAVYGAVNGYTF. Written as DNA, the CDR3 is TGTGCCGTATACGGGGCGGTCAATGGCTACACCTTC.

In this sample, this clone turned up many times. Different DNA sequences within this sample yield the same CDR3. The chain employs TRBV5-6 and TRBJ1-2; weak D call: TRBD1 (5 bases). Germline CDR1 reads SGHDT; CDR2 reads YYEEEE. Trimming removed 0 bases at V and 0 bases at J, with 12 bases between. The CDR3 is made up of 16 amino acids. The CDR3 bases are TGTGCCAGCAGCTTGGGGCCAGGGAAAGCTAACTATGGCTACACCTTC. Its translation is CASSLGPGKANYGYTF. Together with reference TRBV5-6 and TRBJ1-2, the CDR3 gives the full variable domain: DAGVTQSPTHLIKTRGQQVTLRCSPKSGHDTVSWYQQALGQGPQFIFQYYEEEERQRGNFPDRFSGHQFPNYSSELNVNALLLGDSALYLCASSLGPGKANYGYTFGSGTRLTVV.

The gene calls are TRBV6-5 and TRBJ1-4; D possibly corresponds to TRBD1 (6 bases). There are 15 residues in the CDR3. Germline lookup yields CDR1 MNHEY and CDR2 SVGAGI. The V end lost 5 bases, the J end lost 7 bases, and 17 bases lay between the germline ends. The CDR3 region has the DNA TGTGCCAGCAGTCCGTACATGGGGGCGAGTGAAAAACTGTTTTTT. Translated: CASSPYMGASEKLFF.

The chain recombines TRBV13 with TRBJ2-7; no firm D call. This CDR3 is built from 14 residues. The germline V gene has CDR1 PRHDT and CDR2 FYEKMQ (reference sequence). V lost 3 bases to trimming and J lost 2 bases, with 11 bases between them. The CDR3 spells CASSFRVLPYEQYF. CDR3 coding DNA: TGTGCCAGCAGCTTCCGGGTCCTTCCCTACGAGCAGTACTTC.

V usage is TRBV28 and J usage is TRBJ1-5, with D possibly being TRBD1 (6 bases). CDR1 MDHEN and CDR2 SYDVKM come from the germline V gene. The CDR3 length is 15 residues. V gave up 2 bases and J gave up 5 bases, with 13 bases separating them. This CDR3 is CASSLPGVVDQPQHF. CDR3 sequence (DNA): TGTGCCAGCAGTTTACCAGGGGTCGTGGATCAGCCCCAGCATTTT.

The DNA of the CDR3 is TGTGCCAGCAGCATAGGACGGTCCTACGAGCAGTACTTC. Amino acids: CASSIGRSYEQYF. The chain couples TRBV7-8 to TRBJ2-7; no reliable D call. The germline V gene encodes CDR1 SGHVS and CDR2 FQNEAQ. V lost 5 bases and J 1 base, leaving 9 bases between the germline ends. The CDR3 runs 13 residues. The full variable domain, rest sourced from reference TRBV7-8 and TRBJ2-7, is GAGVSQSPRYKVAKRGQDVALRCDPISGHVSLFWYQQALGQGPEFLTYFQNEAQLDKSGLPSDRFFAERPEGSVSTLKIQRTQQEDSAVYLCASSIGRSYEQYFGPGTRLTVT.

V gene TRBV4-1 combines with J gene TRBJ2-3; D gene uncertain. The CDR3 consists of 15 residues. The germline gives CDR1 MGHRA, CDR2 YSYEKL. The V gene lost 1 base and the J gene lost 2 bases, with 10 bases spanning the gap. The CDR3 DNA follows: TGCGCCAGCAGCCAAGTTATTCGGACCACAGATACGCAGTATTTT. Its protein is CASSQVIRTTDTQYF.

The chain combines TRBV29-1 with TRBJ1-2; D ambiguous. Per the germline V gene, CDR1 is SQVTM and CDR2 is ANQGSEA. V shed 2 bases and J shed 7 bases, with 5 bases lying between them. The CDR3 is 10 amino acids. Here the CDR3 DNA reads TGCAGCGTTGAAAGTTTTGGCTACACCTTC. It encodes CSVESFGYTF.

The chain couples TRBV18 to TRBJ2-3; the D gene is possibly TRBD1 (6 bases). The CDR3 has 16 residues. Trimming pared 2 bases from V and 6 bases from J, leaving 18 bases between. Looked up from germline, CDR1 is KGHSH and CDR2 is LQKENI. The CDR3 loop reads CASSPRADSERDTQYF. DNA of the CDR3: TGTGCCAGCTCACCAAGGGCGGACAGTGAGAGGGATACGCAGTATTTT.

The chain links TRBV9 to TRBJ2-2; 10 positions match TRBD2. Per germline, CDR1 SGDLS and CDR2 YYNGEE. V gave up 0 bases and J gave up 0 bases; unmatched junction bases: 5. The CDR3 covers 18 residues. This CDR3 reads CASSVGLAGDSNTGELFF. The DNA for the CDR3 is TGTGCCAGCAGCGTAGGCCTAGCGGGAGATTCGAACACCGGGGAGCTGTTTTTT.

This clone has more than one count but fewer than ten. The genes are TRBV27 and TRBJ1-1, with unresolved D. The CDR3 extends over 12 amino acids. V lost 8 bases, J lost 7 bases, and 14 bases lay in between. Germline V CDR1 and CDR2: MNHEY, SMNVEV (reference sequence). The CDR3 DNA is TGTGCCAGCGGCGGTGGTACGTTTGAAGCTTTCTTT. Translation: CASGGGTFEAFF.

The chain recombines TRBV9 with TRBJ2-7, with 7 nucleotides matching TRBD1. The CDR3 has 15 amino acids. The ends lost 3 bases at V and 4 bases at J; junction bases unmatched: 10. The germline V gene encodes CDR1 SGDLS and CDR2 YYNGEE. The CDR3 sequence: CASSAAGTVSYEQYF. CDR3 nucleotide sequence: TGTGCCAGCAGCGCCGCCGGGACAGTAAGTTACGAGCAGTACTTC.

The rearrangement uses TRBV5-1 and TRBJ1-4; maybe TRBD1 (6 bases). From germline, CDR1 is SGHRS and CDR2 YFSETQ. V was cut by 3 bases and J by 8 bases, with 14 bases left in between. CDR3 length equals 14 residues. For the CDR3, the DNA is TGCGCCAGCAGCTCCGACAGGTTCGGGGAAAAACTGTTTTTT. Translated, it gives CASSSDRFGEKLFF.